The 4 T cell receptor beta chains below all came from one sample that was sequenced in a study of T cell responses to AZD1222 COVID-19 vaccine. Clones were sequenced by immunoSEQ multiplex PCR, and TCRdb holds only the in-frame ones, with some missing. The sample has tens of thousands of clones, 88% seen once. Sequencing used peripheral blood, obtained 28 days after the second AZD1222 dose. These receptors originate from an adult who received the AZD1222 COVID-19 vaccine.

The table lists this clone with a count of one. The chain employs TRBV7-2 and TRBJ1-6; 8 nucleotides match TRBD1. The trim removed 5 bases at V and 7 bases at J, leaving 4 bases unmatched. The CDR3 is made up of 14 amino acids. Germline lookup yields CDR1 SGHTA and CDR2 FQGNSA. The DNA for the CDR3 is TGTGCCAGCAGCACCCGGACAGGGAATTCACCCCTCCACTTT. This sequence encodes CASSTRTGNSPLHF.

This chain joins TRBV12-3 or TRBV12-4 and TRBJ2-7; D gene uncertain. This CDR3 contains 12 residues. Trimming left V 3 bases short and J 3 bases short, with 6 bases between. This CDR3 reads CASSLGFYEQYF. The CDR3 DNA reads TGTGCCAGCAGTTTGGGCTTCTACGAGCAGTACTTC.

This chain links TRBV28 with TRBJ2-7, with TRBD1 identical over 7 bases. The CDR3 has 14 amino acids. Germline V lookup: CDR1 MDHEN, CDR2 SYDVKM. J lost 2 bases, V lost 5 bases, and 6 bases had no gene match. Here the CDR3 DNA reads TGTGCCAGCAGTCAAAGGCAGGGGGCCTACGAGCAGTACTTC. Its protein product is CASSQRQGAYEQYF.

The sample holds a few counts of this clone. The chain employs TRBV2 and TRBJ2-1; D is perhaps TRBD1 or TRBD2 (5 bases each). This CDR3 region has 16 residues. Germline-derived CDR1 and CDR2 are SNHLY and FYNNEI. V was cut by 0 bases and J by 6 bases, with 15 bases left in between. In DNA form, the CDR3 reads TGTGCCAGCAGTGAAGCGTATGAGGGGTCGGGCAATGAGCAGTTCTTC. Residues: CASSEAYEGSGNEQFF. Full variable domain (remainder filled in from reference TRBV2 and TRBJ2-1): EPEVTQTPSHQVTQMGQEVILRCVPISNHLYFYWYRQILGQKVEFLVSFYNNEISEKSEIFDDQFSVERPDGSNFTLKIRSTKLEDSAMYFCASSEAYEGSGNEQFFGPGTRLTVL.